This is a list of T cell receptor beta chains from one sample in a study of blood T cell repertoires in COVID-19. Some clones are missing from TCRdb's copy, which holds only in-frame ones; the method was immunoSEQ multiplex PCR. The sample has around 81,000 clones; 80% to 90% are singletons. Sequenced sample: peripheral blood. All receptors come from a woman of 80 years or more with acute or convalescent COVID-19. The CDR3 runs from the conserved cysteine through the conserved F or W. The D gene is left open where the match is weak. Expanded clones get a size class; other rows say once, few or many, or leave the size out.

-	once	TRBV29-1	TRBJ2-7	CSVEEGGGEQYF	TGCAGCGTTGAAGAGGGCGGAGGGGAGCAGTACTTC
-	-	TRBV3-1/TRBV3-2	TRBJ2-1	CASSRKRQRYNEQFF	TGTGCCAGCAGCCGGAAGCGGCAGCGCTACAATGAGCAGTTCTTC
-	-	TRBV4-3	TRBJ2-5	CASSREERRGETQYF	TGCGCCAGCAGCCGAGAGGAGCGAAGGGGAGAGACCCAGTACTTC
TRBD1	-	TRBV23-1	TRBJ2-5	CASSQSPDRGQETQYF	TGCGCCAGCAGTCAATCCCCCGACAGGGGCCAAGAGACCCAGTACTTC
-	-	TRBV12-3/TRBV12-4	TRBJ1-2	CASSRGDGGYTF	TGTGCCAGCAGCCGGGGTGATGGTGGCTACACCTTC
-	few	TRBV7-2	TRBJ1-5	CASSNRDQSNQPQHF	TGTGCCAGCAGCAACAGGGATCAGAGCAATCAGCCCCAGCATTTT
-	-	TRBV10-1	TRBJ2-1	CASSLLARGDEQFF	TGCGCCAGCAGTCTCCTAGCGAGGGGCGATGAGCAGTTCTTC
-	-	TRBV6-1	TRBJ1-1	CASSEAFGGNTEAFF	TGTGCCAGCAGTGAAGCTTTCGGGGGAAACACTGAAGCTTTCTTT
TRBD1	-	TRBV11-2	TRBJ1-5	CASSQGGQEVRPQHF	TGTGCCAGCAGCCAGGGGGGACAAGAGGTTCGGCCCCAGCATTTT
-	-	TRBV5-1	TRBJ1-1	CASSSLGGVAEAFF	TGCGCCAGCAGCTCCTTAGGGGGGGTGGCTGAAGCTTTCTTT
TRBD2	-	TRBV5-4	TRBJ2-1	CASSSWTSPYNEQFF	TGTGCCAGCAGCTCGTGGACTAGCCCTTACAATGAGCAGTTCTTC
-	-	TRBV29-1	TRBJ2-2	CSVGGTSYGTGELFF	TGCAGCGTTGGAGGAACTAGCTACGGCACCGGGGAGCTGTTTTTT
-	-	TRBV6-6	TRBJ1-1	CASRPRQVGSTEAFF	TGTGCCAGCAGGCCCCGACAGGTGGGATCCACTGAAGCTTTCTTT
TRBD1	-	TRBV6-6	TRBJ1-2	CASSVGQGQYGYTF	TGTGCCAGCAGTGTAGGACAGGGTCAATATGGCTACACCTTC
-	-	TRBV19	TRBJ1-4	CASSRLNEKLFF	TGTGCCAGTAGTCGTCTTAATGAAAAACTGTTTTTT
TRBD1	-	TRBV5-8	TRBJ1-2	CASSLVVDRAYGYTF	TGTGCCAGCAGCTTGGTGGTCGACAGGGCCTATGGCTACACCTTC
-	once	TRBV5-5	TRBJ1-3	CASSLAGHSGNTIYF	TGTGCCAGCAGCTTGGCAGGTCATTCTGGAAACACCATATATTTT
TRBD1	few	TRBV19	TRBJ1-6	CASNLPGQGNSPLHF	TGTGCCAGTAACCTTCCGGGACAGGGAAATTCACCCCTCCACTTT
-	-	TRBV6-2/TRBV6-3	TRBJ2-7	CASSYLGQSYEQYF	TGTGCCAGCAGTTACCTCGGACAGTCCTACGAGCAGTACTTC
-	-	TRBV6-5	TRBJ1-3	CASSLTAGWNTIYF	TGTGCCAGCAGTCTAACCGCCGGGTGGAACACCATATATTTT
TRBD1	-	TRBV30	TRBJ2-3	CAWSVVGQGVDTQYF	TGTGCCTGGAGTGTAGTGGGACAGGGGGTAGATACGCAGTATTTT
-	-	TRBV4-1	TRBJ1-2	CASSQGAGTVGYTF	TGCGCCAGCAGCCAAGGAGCAGGTACCGTCGGCTACACCTTC
-	-	TRBV7-3	TRBJ2-3	CASSHGQLLTSTDTQYF	TGTGCCAGCAGCCACGGACAGCTATTAACTAGCACAGATACGCAGTATTTT
TRBD2	few	TRBV2	TRBJ2-1	CASSEEGLAGNEQFF	TGTGCCAGCAGTGAAGAGGGACTAGCGGGCAATGAGCAGTTCTTC
-	-	TRBV18	TRBJ1-4	CASSPSGHPNEKLFF	TGTGCCAGCTCACCCTCAGGCCATCCTAATGAAAAACTGTTTTTT
TRBD2	-	TRBV5-1	TRBJ2-5	CASSETSGGVVTQYF	TGCGCCAGCAGCGAGACTAGCGGGGGGGTTGTGACCCAGTACTTC
-	-	TRBV11-3	TRBJ2-1	CASSSLLGEQFF	TGTGCCAGCAGCTCCCTGCTAGGAGAGCAGTTCTTC
-	-	TRBV7-2	TRBJ1-1	CASSLQTLNTEAFF	TGTGCCAGCAGCTTACAAACTTTGAACACTGAAGCTTTCTTT
TRBD1	-	TRBV7-9	TRBJ1-4	CASSLTGGEKLFF	TGTGCCAGCAGCTTAACAGGGGGAGAAAAACTGTTTTTT
-	-	TRBV15	TRBJ2-7	CAIDRRGRDEQYF	TGTGCCATCGATCGGAGGGGGCGCGACGAGCAGTACTTC
TRBD2	-	TRBV27	TRBJ2-3	CASSLLSGRGSDTQYF	TGTGCCAGCAGTTTACTGAGCGGGAGGGGGTCAGATACGCAGTATTTT
-	-	TRBV6-5	TRBJ2-7	CASSPAGPLYEQYF	TGTGCCAGCAGTCCGGCGGGACCGCTCTACGAGCAGTACTTC
TRBD2	-	TRBV6-5	TRBJ2-5	CASSSLAGGRETQYF	TGTGCCAGCAGTTCACTAGCGGGGGGGCGCGAGACCCAGTACTTC
TRBD1	-	TRBV7-2	TRBJ2-7	CASSLVTGYEQYF	TGTGCCAGCAGCTTAGTGACAGGGTACGAGCAGTACTTC
TRBD1	few	TRBV7-2	TRBJ2-5	CASSSGTGGVGRTQYF	TGTGCCAGCAGCAGTGGGACAGGGGGTGTCGGGAGGACCCAGTACTTC
TRBD1	-	TRBV5-4	TRBJ2-7	CASSYTGQGRWAF	TGTGCCAGCAGCTATACCGGACAGGGCCGGTGGGCCTTC
-	-	TRBV6-5	TRBJ2-2	CASSRVRTDTGELFF	TGTGCCAGCAGCCGCGTTCGCACCGACACCGGGGAGCTGTTTTTT
TRBD1	-	TRBV30	TRBJ1-1	CAWGTGGGAFF	TGTGCCTGGGGGACAGGGGGAGGCGCTTTCTTT
-	-	TRBV4-1	TRBJ1-2	CASSQLTSQLNYGYTF	TGCGCCAGCAGCCAACTGACAAGCCAACTGAACTATGGCTACACCTTC
TRBD2	-	TRBV6-2/TRBV6-3	TRBJ2-3	CASSIGLAVDTQYF	TGTGCCAGCAGCATCGGACTAGCCGTAGATACGCAGTATTTT
-	-	TRBV12-3/TRBV12-4	TRBJ1-6	CASSLKGDSPLHF	TGTGCCAGCAGTTTGAAGGGGGATTCACCCCTCCACTTT
-	few	TRBV7-9	TRBJ2-1	CASSLDRLGGLRRGYEQFF	TGTGCCAGCAGCTTAGACCGGCTGGGGGGACTCCGGCGGGGATATGAGCAGTTCTTC
TRBD1	-	TRBV12-3/TRBV12-4	TRBJ2-7	CASSHDRDEQYF	TGTGCCAGCAGTCACGACAGGGACGAGCAGTACTTC
-	-	TRBV6-6	TRBJ1-5	CASSYSGQSNQPQHF	TGTGCCAGCAGTTACTCGGGGCAGAGCAATCAGCCCCAGCATTTT
-	once	TRBV6-5	TRBJ2-3	CASSYSSSTDTQYF	TGTGCCAGCAGTTACTCGTCAAGCACAGATACGCAGTATTTT
TRBD1	-	TRBV7-9	TRBJ2-5	CASSDRDRGQETQYF	TGTGCCAGCAGCGACCGGGACAGGGGTCAAGAGACCCAGTACTTC
TRBD1	-	TRBV4-1	TRBJ1-6	CASSQEEGADSPLHF	TGCGCCAGCAGCCAAGAGGAGGGGGCCGATTCACCCCTCCACTTT
-	once	TRBV30	TRBJ1-2	CAWRPGEAYGYTF	TGTGCCTGGAGGCCGGGGGAGGCCTATGGCTACACCTTC